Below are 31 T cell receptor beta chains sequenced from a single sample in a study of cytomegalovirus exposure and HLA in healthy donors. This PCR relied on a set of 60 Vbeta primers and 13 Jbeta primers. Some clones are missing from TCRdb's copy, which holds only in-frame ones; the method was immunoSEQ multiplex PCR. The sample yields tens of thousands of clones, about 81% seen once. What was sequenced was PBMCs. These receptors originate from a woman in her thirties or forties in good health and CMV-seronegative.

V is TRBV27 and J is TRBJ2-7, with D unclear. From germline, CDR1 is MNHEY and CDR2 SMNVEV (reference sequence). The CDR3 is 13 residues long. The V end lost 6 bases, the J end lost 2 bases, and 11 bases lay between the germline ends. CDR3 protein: CASSHGQPYEQYF. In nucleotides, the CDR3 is TGTGCCAGCAGCCATGGCCAACCCTACGAGCAGTACTTC.

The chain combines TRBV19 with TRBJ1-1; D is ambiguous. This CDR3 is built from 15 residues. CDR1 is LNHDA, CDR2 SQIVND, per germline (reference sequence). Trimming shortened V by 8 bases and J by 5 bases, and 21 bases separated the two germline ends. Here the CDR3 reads CASSLKEGGRTEAFF. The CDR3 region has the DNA TGTGCCAGTTCTCTCAAAGAGGGAGGAAGAACTGAAGCTTTCTTT.

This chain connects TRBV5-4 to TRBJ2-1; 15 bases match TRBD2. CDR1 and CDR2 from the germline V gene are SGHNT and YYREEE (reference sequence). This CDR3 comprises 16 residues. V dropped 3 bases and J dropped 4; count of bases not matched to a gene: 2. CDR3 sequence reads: CASSSGLAGGYNEQFF. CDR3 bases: TGTGCCAGCAGCTCCGGACTAGCGGGAGGGTACAATGAGCAGTTCTTC.

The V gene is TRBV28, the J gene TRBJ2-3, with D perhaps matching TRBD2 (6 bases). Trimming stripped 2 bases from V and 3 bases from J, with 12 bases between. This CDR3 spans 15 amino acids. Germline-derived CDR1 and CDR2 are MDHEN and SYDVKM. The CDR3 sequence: CASSLPAGPTDTQYF. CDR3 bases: TGTGCCAGCAGTTTACCTGCGGGACCGACAGATACGCAGTATTTT.

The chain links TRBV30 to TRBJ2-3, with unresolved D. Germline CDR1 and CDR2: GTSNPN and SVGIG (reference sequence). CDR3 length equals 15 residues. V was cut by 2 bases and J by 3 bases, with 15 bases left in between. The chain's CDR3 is CAWSSSSVETDTQYF. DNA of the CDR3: TGTGCCTGGAGTTCGAGCAGCGTTGAGACAGATACGCAGTATTTT.

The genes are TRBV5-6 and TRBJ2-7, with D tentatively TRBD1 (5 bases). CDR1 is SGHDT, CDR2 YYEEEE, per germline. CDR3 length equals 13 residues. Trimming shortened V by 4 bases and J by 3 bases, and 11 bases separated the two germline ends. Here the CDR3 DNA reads TGTGCCAGCAGCCAGACAGTTGTCTACGAGCAGTACTTC. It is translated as CASSQTVVYEQYF.

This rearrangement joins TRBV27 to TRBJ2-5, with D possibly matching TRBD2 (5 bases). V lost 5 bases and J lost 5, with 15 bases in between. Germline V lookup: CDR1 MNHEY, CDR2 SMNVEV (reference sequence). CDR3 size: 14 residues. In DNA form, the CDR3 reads TGTGCCAGCAGTCTCACTAGAATCGGGGAGACCCAGTACTTC. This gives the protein CASSLTRIGETQYF.

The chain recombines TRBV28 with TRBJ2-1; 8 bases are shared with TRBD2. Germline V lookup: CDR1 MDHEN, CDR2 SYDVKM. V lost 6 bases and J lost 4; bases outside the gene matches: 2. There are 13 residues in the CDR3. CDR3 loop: CASSGRVYNEQFF. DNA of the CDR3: TGTGCCAGCAGCGGGAGGGTTTACAATGAGCAGTTCTTC.

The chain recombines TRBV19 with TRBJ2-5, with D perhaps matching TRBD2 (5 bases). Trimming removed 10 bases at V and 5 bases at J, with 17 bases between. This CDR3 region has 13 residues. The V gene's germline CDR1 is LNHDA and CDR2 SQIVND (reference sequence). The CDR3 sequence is CATGTTSQETQYF. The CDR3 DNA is TGTGCCACAGGAACCACTAGTCAGGAGACCCAGTACTTC.

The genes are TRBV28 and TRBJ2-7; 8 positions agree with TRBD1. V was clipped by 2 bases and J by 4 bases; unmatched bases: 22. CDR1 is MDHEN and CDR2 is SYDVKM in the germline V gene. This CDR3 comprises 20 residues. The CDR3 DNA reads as TGTGCCAGCAGTTTAATTGGGCCATGGGCTGGGGGACAGGAACTTTACGAGCAGTACTTC. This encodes CASSLIGPWAGGQELYEQYF.

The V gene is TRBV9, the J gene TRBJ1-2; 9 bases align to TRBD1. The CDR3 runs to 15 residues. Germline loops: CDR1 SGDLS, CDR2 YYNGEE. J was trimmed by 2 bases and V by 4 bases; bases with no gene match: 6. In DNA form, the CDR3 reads TGTGCCAGCAGCCTCAGGACAGGGGAAAACTATGGCTACACCTTC. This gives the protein CASSLRTGENYGYTF.

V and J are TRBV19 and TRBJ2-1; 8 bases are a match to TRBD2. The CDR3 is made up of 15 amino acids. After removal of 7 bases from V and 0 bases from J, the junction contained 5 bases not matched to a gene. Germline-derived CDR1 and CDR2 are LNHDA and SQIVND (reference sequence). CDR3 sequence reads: CASNSGVSSYNEQFF. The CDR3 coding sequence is TGTGCCAGTAATAGCGGGGTGAGCTCCTACAATGAGCAGTTCTTC. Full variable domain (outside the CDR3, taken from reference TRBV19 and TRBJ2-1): DGGITQSPKYLFRKEGQNVTLSCEQNLNHDAMYWYRQDPGQGLRLIYYSQIVNDFQKGDIAEGYSVSREKKESFPLTVTSAQKNPTAFYLCASNSGVSSYNEQFFGPGTRLTVL.

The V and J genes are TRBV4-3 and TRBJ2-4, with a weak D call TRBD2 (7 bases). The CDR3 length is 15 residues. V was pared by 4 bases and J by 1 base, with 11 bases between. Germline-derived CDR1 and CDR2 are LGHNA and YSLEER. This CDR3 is CASSRGRGAKNIQYF. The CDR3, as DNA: TGCGCCAGCAGCCGAGGGAGGGGGGCCAAAAACATTCAGTACTTC.

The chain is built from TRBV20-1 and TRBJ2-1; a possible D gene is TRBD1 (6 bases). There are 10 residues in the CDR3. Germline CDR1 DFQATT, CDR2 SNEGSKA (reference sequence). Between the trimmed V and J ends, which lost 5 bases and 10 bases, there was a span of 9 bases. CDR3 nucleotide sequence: TGCAGTGCTGAGAGGGGGGAGCAGTTCTTC. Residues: CSAERGEQFF.

The CDR3 region is CASSLVERGTDTQYF. The CDR3, as DNA: TGTGCCAGCAGCTTAGTCGAAAGGGGAACAGATACGCAGTATTTT. The rearrangement links TRBV7-9 to TRBJ2-3, with a weak D call TRBD1 (5 bases). The CDR3 is 15 amino acids. The V and J ends lost 1 base and 3 bases respectively, with 11 bases between them. Germline V CDR1 and CDR2: SEHNR, FQNEAQ (reference sequence).

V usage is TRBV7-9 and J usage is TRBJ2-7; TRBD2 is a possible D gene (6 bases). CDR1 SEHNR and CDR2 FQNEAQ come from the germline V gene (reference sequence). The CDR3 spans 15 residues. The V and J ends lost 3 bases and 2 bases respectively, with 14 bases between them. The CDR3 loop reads CASSFGGLGAYEQYF. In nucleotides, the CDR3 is TGTGCCAGCAGCTTTGGGGGGTTGGGCGCCTACGAGCAGTACTTC.

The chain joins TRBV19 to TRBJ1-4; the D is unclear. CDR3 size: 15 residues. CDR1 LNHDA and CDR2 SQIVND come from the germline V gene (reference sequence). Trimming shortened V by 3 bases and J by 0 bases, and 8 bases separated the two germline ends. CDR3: CASSIAAATNEKLFF. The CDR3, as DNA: TGTGCCAGTAGTATTGCGGCGGCAACTAATGAAAAACTGTTTTTT.

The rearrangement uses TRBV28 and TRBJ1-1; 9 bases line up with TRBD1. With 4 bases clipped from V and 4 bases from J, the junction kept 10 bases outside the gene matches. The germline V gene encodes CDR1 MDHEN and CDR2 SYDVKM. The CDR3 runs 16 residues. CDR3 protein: CASSSEQGAKGTEAFF. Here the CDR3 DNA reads TGTGCCAGCAGTTCAGAACAGGGGGCGAAGGGCACTGAAGCTTTCTTT.

CDR3: CASSLAGAAETQYF. DNA of the CDR3: TGTGCCAGCAGCTTAGCGGGAGCGGCGGAGACCCAGTACTTC. V and J are TRBV5-4 and TRBJ2-5, with 8 bases fitting TRBD2. The CDR3 covers 14 residues. Germline-derived CDR1 and CDR2 are SGHNT and YYREEE (reference sequence). V lost 2 bases, J lost 5 bases, and 5 bases stayed unmatched.

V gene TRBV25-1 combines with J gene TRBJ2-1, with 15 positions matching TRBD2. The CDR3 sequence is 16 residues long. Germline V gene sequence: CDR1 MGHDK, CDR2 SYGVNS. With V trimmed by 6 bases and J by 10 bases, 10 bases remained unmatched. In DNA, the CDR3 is TGTGCCAGCAGGGGCGCGGGACTAGCGGGAGGCGCCGAGCAGTTCTTC. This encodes CASRGAGLAGGAEQFF.

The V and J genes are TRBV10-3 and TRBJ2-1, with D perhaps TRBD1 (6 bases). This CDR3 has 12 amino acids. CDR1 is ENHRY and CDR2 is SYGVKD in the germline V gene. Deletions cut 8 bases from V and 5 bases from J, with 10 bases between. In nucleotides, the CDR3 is TGTGCCATCCGGGACAATAACAATGAGCAGTTCTTC. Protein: CAIRDNNNEQFF.

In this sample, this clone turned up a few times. The CDR3 spells CASSQGDSNYGYTF. DNA for the CDR3: TGCGCCAGCAGCCAAGGGGACAGTAACTATGGCTACACCTTC. The chain has TRBV4-3 and TRBJ1-2, with TRBD1 identical over 7 bases. In germline, CDR1 is LGHNA, CDR2 YSLEER. There are 14 residues in the CDR3. Unmatched junction bases numbered 0, after V lost 1 base and J lost 1 base.

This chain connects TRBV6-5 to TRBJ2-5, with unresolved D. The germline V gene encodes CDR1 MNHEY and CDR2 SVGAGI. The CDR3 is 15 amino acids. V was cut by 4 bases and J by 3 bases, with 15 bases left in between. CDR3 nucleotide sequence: TGTGCCAGCAGTTCCCCGAGGCTACCGAAAGAGACCCAGTACTTC. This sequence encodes CASSSPRLPKETQYF.

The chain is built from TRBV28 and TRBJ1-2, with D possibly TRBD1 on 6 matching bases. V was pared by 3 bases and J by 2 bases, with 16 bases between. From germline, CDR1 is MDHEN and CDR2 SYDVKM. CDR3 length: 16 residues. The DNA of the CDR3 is TGTGCCAGCAGTTTCCCCGGGACAACCTTAAACTATGGCTACACCTTC. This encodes CASSFPGTTLNYGYTF.

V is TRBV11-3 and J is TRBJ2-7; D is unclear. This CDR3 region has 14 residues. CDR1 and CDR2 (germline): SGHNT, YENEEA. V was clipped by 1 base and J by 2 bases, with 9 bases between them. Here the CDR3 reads CASSLGSGPYEQYF. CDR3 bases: TGTGCCAGCAGCTTAGGGTCAGGTCCCTACGAGCAGTACTTC.

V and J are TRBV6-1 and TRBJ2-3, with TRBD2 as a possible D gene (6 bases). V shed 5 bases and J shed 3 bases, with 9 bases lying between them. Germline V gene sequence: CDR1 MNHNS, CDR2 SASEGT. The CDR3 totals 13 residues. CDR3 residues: CASSRGKTDTQYF. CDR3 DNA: TGTGCCAGCAGTCGCGGGAAGACAGATACGCAGTATTTT.

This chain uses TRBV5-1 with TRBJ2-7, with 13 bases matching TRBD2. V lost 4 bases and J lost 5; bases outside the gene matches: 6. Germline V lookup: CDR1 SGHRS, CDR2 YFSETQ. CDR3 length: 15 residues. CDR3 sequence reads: CASSPGLAGVDEQYF. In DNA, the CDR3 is TGCGCCAGCAGCCCTGGACTAGCGGGAGTAGACGAGCAGTACTTC.

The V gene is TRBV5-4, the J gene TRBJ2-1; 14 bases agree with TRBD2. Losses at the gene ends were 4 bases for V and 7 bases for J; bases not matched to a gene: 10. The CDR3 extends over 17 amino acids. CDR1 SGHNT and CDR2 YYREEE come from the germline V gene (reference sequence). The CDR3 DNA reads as TGTGCCAGCAGCCCGGCGGGGACTAGCGGGAGTAGGAATGAGCAGTTCTTC. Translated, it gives CASSPAGTSGSRNEQFF.

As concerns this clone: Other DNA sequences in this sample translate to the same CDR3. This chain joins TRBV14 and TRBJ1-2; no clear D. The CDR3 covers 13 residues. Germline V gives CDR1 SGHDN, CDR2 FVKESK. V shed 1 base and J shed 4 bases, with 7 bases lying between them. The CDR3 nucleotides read TGTGCCAGCAGCCAAGTCGGGAGCTATGGCTACACCTTC. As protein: CASSQVGSYGYTF.

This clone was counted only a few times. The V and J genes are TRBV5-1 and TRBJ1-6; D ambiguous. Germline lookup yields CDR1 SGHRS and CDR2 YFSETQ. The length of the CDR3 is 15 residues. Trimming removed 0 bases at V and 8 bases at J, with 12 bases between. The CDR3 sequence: CASSLAVTQDSPLHF. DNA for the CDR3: TGCGCCAGCAGCTTGGCCGTAACGCAGGATTCACCCCTCCACTTT.

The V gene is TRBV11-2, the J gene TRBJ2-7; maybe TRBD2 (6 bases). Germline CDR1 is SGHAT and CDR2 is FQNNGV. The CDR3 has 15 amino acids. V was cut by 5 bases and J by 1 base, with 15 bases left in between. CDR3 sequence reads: CASSRLWGGSYEQYF. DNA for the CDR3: TGTGCCAGCAGCCGGCTTTGGGGAGGATCCTACGAGCAGTACTTC. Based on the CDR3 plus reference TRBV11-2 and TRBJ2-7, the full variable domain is EAGVAQSPRYKIIEKRQSVAFWCNPISGHATLYWYQQILGQGPKLLIQFQNNGVVDDSQLPKDRFSAERLKGVDSTLKIQPAKLEDSAVYLCASSRLWGGSYEQYFGPGTRLTVT.